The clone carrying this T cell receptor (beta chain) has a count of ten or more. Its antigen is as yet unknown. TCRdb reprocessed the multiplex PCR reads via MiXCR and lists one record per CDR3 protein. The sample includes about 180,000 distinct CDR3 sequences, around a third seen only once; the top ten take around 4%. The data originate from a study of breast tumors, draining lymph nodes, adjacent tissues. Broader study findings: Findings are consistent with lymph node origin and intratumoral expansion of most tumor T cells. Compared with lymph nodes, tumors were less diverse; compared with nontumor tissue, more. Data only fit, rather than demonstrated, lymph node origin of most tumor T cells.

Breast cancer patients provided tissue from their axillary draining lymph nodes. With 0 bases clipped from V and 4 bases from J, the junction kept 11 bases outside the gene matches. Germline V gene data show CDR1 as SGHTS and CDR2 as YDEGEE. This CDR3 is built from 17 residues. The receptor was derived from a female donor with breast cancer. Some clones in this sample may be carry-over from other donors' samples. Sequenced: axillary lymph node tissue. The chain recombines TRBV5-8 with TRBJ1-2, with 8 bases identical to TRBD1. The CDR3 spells CASSLGGAGGAVYGYTF. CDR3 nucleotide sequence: TGTGCCAGCAGCTTGGGTGGGGCAGGGGGCGCAGTCTATGGCTACACCTTC.